This passage covers 20 T cell receptor beta chains from one sample sequenced in a study of PD-1 blockade in classical Hodgkin lymphoma. The protocol was immunoSEQ multiplex PCR, while the TCRdb copy is restricted to in-frame clones and leaves out a portion. The data show 23,000 or so clones, more than 80% seen once. Every one of the patients relapsed after autologous stem cell transplantation (brentuximab vedotin exposure was variable). This specimen consisted of peripheral blood mononuclear cells (PBMCs), obtained before the second cycle of nivolumab. These receptor sequences come from a human donor with classical Hodgkin lymphoma.

The chain combines TRBV11-1 with TRBJ2-7; D ambiguous. Germline V gene lookup returns CDR1 SGHAT and CDR2 FQDESV (reference sequence). The CDR3 runs 12 residues. The ends were cut back, 4 bases at V and 4 bases at J, with 8 bases in the middle. CDR3 residues: CASSSTYYEQYF. CDR3 DNA: TGTGCCAGCAGCTCTACTTATTACGAGCAGTACTTC.

CDR3 in amino acids: CASSYWTGPKDSPLHF. Written as DNA, the CDR3 is TGTGCCAGCAGTTACTGGACAGGCCCTAAAGATTCACCCCTCCACTTT. This chain joins TRBV6-5 and TRBJ1-6, with TRBD1 matching over 7 bases. Trimming cost V 1 base and J 8 bases; bases outside gene matches: 8. This CDR3 spans 16 amino acids. CDR1 is MNHEY, CDR2 SVGAGI, per germline.

The chain recombines TRBV7-9 with TRBJ1-4; D possibly corresponds to TRBD1 (6 bases). V lost 4 bases to trimming and J lost 8 bases, with 11 bases between them. The germline CDR1 and CDR2 sequences are SEHNR and FQNEAQ (reference sequence). CDR3 length: 13 amino acids. This CDR3 is CASSYRAGEKLFF. CDR3 DNA: TGTGCCAGCAGCTACAGGGCCGGAGAAAAACTGTTTTTT.

In its sample, this clone was seen a few times. V usage is TRBV5-1 and J usage is TRBJ2-3; D remains unclear. This CDR3 region has 12 residues. Germline values: CDR1 SGHRS, CDR2 YFSETQ. Trimming took 3 bases from V and 3 from J, leaving 5 bases between them. Written as DNA, the CDR3 is TGCGCCAGCAGCTGGCGGACAGATACGCAGTATTTT. As protein: CASSWRTDTQYF.

This clone was seen a single time. The V call is TRBV5-1, the J call TRBJ1-1; weak D call: TRBD1 (5 bases). The CDR3 length is 13 residues. Trimming shortened V by 1 base and J by 11 bases, and 15 bases separated the two germline ends. In germline, CDR1 is SGHRS, CDR2 YFSETQ. The CDR3 spells CASSLSSGGDAFF. For the CDR3, the DNA is TGCGCCAGCAGCTTGTCCTCTGGAGGGGACGCTTTCTTT.

This sequence joins TRBV10-1 and TRBJ2-7, with 8 bases identical to TRBD2. Trimming cost V 0 bases and J 5 bases; bases outside gene matches: 6. Germline V lookup: CDR1 WNHNN, CDR2 SYGVQD (reference sequence). CDR3 size: 15 residues. The CDR3 sequence is CASSESCGGIHEQYF. The CDR3 coding sequence is TGCGCCAGCAGTGAGTCGTGCGGGGGGATCCACGAGCAGTACTTC.

The chain carries TRBV5-4 and TRBJ2-3; the match to TRBD1 covers 7 bases. The germline gives CDR1 SGHNT, CDR2 YYREEE (reference sequence). This CDR3 contains 16 residues. The ends lost 4 bases at V and 0 bases at J; junction bases unmatched: 8. CDR3 in DNA: TGTGCCAGCAGCAAACCAAGACAGGGCAGCACAGATACGCAGTATTTT. Amino acid sequence: CASSKPRQGSTDTQYF.

With respect to this clone: The junction differs from germline at one of its ends, possibly a read error. The rearrangement uses TRBV19 and TRBJ1-5; 7 positions match TRBD1. This CDR3 is 17 amino acids long. CDR1 LNHDA and CDR2 SQIVND come from the germline V gene (reference sequence). CDR3 region: CASTASRPTGWGQLQHF. The CDR3 nucleotides are TGTGCCAGTACGGCCTCCCGTCCGACAGGGTGGGGACAGCTCCAGCATTTT.

The V gene is TRBV6-6, the J gene TRBJ1-5, with 9 bases identical to TRBD1. Germline-derived CDR1 and CDR2 are MNHNY and SVGAGI (reference sequence). The CDR3 is 15 residues long. V dropped 5 bases and J dropped 1; count of bases not matched to a gene: 3. The CDR3 is CASSKQGASNQPQHF. In DNA form, the CDR3 reads TGTGCCAGCAGTAAACAGGGGGCGAGCAATCAGCCCCAGCATTTT.

This rearrangement joins TRBV6-1 to TRBJ1-2, with TRBD1 matching 7 bases. V lost 7 bases, J lost 2 bases, and 10 bases stayed unmatched. The germline V gene encodes CDR1 MNHNS and CDR2 SASEGT. The CDR3 is made up of 15 amino acids. The CDR3 sequence is CASNPGQLLNYGYTF. DNA for the CDR3: TGTGCCAGCAATCCGGGACAGCTATTAAACTATGGCTACACCTTC.

This sequence joins TRBV7-2 and TRBJ1-2; 11 bases fit TRBD1. From germline, CDR1 is SGHTA and CDR2 FQGNSA. The ends lost 5 bases at V and 8 bases at J; junction bases unmatched: 10. The CDR3 covers 15 residues. The chain's CDR3 is CASSQGGQGALGYTF. The CDR3 DNA reads as TGTGCCAGCAGCCAAGGCGGACAGGGGGCGTTGGGCTACACCTTC.

The chain uses TRBV28 and TRBJ2-1; 8 nucleotides agree with TRBD2. The V segment lost 5 bases and the J segment 4 bases; nucleotides outside the gene matches: 10. The CDR3 covers 16 residues. Germline-derived CDR1 and CDR2 are MDHEN and SYDVKM. Written as DNA, the CDR3 is TGTGCCAGCAGTCCGCTCAGGAGCGGGGGTTACAATGAGCAGTTCTTC. Amino acids: CASSPLRSGGYNEQFF.

The chain has TRBV19 and TRBJ1-3; no reliable D call. The CDR3 spans 12 residues. CDR1 is LNHDA and CDR2 is SQIVND in the germline V gene (reference sequence). V lost 8 bases and J 4 bases, leaving 9 bases between the germline ends. CDR3 protein: CASRGAGNTIYF. DNA for the CDR3: TGTGCCAGTCGGGGAGCCGGAAACACCATATATTTT.

The CDR3 nucleotides read TGCGCCAGCAGCTTGGCGGAGAGTCCCGCCCTGTATGGCTACACCTTC. This translates into CASSLAESPALYGYTF. The V gene is TRBV5-1, the J gene TRBJ1-2; D remains unclear. The CDR3 is 16 amino acids. Trimming removed 0 bases at V and 5 bases at J, with 17 bases between. CDR1 is SGHRS and CDR2 is YFSETQ in the germline V gene.

This chain uses TRBV4-2 with TRBJ1-5, with 9 positions matching TRBD1. V gave up 2 bases and J gave up 0 bases; unmatched junction bases: 17. CDR1 LGHNA and CDR2 YNFKEQ come from the germline V gene. The length of the CDR3 is 21 residues. Here the CDR3 reads CASSQFLLPGTGPYSNQPQHF. CDR3 nucleotide sequence: TGTGCCAGCAGCCAATTCCTCCTCCCCGGGACAGGGCCCTATAGCAATCAGCCCCAGCATTTT.

The chain is built from TRBV4-3 and TRBJ2-7, with 7 bases identical to TRBD2. The CDR3 is 16 amino acids. Trimming at V came to 1 base and at J to 2 bases, leaving 8 bases not matched to a gene. The germline CDR1 and CDR2 sequences are LGHNA and YSLEER. The CDR3 DNA reads TGCGCCAGCAGCCAAGTTCAGGGAGGGGAGACCTACGAGCAGTACTTC. Translation: CASSQVQGGETYEQYF.

This rearrangement joins TRBV11-2 to TRBJ1-1, with D possibly being TRBD1 (5 bases). V was clipped by 5 bases and J by 2 bases, with 15 bases between them. Germline CDR1 SGHAT, CDR2 FQNNGV. The CDR3 loop spans 15 amino acids. CDR3 loop: CASSKALGQNTEAFF. The CDR3 DNA reads as TGTGCCAGCAGCAAGGCCCTTGGACAAAACACTGAAGCTTTCTTT.

The V call is TRBV7-6, the J call TRBJ2-1; TRBD2 agrees at 8 bases. This CDR3 has 13 residues. The V and J ends lost 5 bases and 9 bases, in that order; junction bases with no gene match: 6. Per germline, CDR1 SGHVS and CDR2 FNYEAQ. The CDR3 reads CASSKAGGGEQFF. The DNA of the CDR3 is TGTGCCAGCAGCAAGGCGGGGGGCGGTGAGCAGTTCTTC.

This chain links TRBV7-9 with TRBJ1-6; 7 bases line up with TRBD1. This CDR3 comprises 15 residues. The germline gives CDR1 SEHNR, CDR2 FQNEAQ (reference sequence). After removal of 4 bases from V and 8 bases from J, the junction contained 8 bases not matched to a gene. CDR3: CASSSRGQLDSPLHF. In DNA form, the CDR3 reads TGTGCCAGCAGCTCCCGGGGACAGTTAGATTCACCCCTCCACTTT.

The chain employs TRBV29-1 and TRBJ2-3; perhaps TRBD2 as D (5 bases). The CDR3 contains 14 residues. V lost 4 bases, J lost 0 bases, and 11 bases lay in between. Germline V gene sequence: CDR1 SQVTM, CDR2 ANQGSEA. The CDR3 loop reads CSVAGGRSTDTQYF. DNA for the CDR3: TGCAGCGTTGCGGGTGGGAGAAGCACAGATACGCAGTATTTT.